This T cell receptor beta chain was observed in a study of blood T cell repertoires in COVID-19. The overall study: Both acute and convalescent COVID-19 samples were obtained from the United States, Italy and Spain. PBMCs, B-cell-depleted T cells, or T cells were the source of the cDNA or gDNA that made up the material.

As handled by the study authors: By means of reference gene primer amplification, nucleated cell counts were estimated. Assay used: immunoSEQ multiplex PCR; TCRdb lists only in-frame clones, some missing. The V and J calls and the clone size are those of that table, but D and trimming were determined from the DNA. Among approximately 200,000 clones listed, about 88% were seen once. Germline CDR1 is MGHRA and CDR2 is YSYEKL. Deletions cut 0 bases from V and 7 bases from J, with 10 bases between. This CDR3 is built from 15 residues. The TCR comes from an older man with acute or convalescent COVID-19. This rearrangement joins TRBV4-1 to TRBJ1-6, with a weak D call TRBD1 (5 bases). Material for sequencing was peripheral blood. CDR3 in DNA: TGCGCCAGCAGCCAAGAGGGCAGGGCGAATTCACCCCTCCACTTT. This sequence encodes CASSQEGRANSPLHF.